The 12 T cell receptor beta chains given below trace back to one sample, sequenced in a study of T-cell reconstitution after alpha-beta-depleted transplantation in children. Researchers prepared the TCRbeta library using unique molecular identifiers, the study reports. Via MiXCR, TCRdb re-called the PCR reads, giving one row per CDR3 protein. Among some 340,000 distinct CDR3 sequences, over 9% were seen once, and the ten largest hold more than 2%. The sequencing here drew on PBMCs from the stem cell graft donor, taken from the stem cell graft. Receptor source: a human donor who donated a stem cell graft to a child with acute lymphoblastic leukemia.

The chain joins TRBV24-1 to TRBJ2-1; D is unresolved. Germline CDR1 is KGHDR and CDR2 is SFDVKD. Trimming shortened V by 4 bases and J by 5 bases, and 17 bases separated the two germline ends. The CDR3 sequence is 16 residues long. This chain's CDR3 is CATSDPHMGRDNEQFF. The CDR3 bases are TGTGCCACCAGTGACCCCCATATGGGCAGAGACAATGAGCAGTTCTTC.

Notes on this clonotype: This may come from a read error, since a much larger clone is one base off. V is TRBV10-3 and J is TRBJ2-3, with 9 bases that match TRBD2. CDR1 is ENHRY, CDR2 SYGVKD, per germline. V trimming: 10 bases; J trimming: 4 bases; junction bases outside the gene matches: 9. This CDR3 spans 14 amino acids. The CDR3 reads CATVAGEGADTQYF. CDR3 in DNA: TGTGCCACTGTAGCGGGAGAGGGCGCAGATACGCAGTATTTT.

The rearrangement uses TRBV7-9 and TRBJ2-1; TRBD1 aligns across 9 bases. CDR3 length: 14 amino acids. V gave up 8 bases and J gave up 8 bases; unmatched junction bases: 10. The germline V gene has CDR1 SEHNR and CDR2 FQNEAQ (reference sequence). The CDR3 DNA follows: TGTGCCAGCTTCGGGACAGGGATTGGGGATGAGCAGTTCTTC. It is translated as CASFGTGIGDEQFF.

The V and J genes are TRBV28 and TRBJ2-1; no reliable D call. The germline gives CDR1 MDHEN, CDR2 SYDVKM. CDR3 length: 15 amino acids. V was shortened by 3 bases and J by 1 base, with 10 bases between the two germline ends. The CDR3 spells CASSLVQLSYNEQFF. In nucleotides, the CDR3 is TGTGCCAGCAGTTTGGTACAGCTTTCCTACAATGAGCAGTTCTTC.

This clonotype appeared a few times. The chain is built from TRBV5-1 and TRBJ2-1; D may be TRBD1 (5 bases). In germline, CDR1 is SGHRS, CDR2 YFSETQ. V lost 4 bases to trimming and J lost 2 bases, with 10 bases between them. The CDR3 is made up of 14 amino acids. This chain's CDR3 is CASSVGAAYNEQFF. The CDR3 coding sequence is TGCGCCAGCAGCGTTGGGGCGGCCTACAATGAGCAGTTCTTC.

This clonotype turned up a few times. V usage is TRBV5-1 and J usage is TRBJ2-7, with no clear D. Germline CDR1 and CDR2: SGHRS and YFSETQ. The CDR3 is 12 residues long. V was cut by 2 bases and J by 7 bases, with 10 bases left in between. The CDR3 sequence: CASSLYSQEQYF. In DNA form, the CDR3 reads TGCGCCAGCAGCTTATATTCGCAAGAGCAGTACTTC.

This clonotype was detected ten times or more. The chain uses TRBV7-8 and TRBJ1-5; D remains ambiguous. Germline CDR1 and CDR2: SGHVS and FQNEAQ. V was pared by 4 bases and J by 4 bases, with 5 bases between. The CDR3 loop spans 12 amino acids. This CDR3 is CASSSKNQPQHF. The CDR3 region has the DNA TGTGCCAGCAGCTCGAAAAATCAGCCCCAGCATTTT.

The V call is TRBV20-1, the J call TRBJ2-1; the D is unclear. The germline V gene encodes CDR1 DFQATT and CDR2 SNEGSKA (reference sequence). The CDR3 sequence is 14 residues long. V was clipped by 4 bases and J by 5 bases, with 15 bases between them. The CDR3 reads CSATLTWSNNEQFF. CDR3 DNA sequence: TGCAGTGCTACCCTAACGTGGTCGAACAATGAGCAGTTCTTC.

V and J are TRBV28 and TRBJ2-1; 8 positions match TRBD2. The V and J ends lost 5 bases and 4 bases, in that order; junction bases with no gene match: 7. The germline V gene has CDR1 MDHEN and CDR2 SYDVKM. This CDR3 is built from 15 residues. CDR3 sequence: CASSQASGPYNEQFF. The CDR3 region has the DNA TGTGCCAGCAGTCAGGCTAGCGGGCCGTACAATGAGCAGTTCTTC.

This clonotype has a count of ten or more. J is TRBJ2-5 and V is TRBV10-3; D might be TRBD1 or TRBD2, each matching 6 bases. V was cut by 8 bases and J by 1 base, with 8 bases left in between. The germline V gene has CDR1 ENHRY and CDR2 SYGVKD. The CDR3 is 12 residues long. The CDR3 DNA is TGTGCCATCGGGGGGCCCCAAGAGACCCAGTACTTC. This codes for CAIGGPQETQYF.

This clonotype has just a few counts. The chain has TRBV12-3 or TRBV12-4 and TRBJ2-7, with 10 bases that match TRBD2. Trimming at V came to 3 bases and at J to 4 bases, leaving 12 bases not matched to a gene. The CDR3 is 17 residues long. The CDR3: CASSLSAGGRYSYEQYF. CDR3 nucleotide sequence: TGTGCCAGCAGTTTGTCAGCGGGAGGGCGGTATAGTTACGAGCAGTACTTC.

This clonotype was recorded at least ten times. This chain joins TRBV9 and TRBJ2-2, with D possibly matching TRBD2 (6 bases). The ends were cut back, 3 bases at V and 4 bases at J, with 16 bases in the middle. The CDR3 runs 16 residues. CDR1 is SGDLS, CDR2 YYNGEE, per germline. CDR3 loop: CASSALAPRGTGELFF. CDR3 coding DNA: TGTGCCAGCAGCGCCCTAGCGCCCCGGGGCACCGGGGAGCTGTTTTTT.